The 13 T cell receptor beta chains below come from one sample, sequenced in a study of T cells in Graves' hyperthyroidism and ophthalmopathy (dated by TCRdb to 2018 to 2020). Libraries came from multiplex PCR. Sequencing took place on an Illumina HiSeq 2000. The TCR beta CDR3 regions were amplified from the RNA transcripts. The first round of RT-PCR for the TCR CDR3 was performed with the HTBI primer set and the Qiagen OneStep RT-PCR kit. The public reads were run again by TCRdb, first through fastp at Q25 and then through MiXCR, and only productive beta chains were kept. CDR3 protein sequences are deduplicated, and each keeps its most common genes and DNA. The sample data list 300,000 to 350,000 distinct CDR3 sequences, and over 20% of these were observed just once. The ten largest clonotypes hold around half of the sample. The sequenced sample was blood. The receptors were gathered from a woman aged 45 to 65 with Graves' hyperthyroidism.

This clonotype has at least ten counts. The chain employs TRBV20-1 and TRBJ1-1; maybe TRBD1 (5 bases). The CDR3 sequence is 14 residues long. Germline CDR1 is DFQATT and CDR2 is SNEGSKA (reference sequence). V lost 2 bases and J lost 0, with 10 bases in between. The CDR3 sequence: CSARNKGMNTEAFF. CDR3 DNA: TGCAGTGCTAGAAACAAGGGGATGAACACTGAAGCTTTCTTT.

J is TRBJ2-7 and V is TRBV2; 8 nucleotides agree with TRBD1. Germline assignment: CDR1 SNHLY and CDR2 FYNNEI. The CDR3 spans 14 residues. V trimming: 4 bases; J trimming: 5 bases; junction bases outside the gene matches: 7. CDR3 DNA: TGTGCCAGCAGTGTTGACAGGGGATCCGACGAGCAGTACTTC. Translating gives CASSVDRGSDEQYF.

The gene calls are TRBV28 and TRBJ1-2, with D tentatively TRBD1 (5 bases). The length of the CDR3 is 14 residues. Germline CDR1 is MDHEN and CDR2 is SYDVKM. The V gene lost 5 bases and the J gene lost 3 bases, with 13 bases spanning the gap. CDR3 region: CASSRSGGYYGYTF. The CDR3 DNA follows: TGTGCCAGCAGTCGGTCGGGGGGGTACTATGGCTACACCTTC.

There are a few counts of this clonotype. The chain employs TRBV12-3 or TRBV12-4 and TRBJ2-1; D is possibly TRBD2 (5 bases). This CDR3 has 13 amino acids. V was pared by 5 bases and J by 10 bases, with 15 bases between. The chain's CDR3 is CASSPTSFSEQFF. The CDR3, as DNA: TGTGCCAGCAGTCCCACTAGTTTCAGCGAGCAGTTCTTC.

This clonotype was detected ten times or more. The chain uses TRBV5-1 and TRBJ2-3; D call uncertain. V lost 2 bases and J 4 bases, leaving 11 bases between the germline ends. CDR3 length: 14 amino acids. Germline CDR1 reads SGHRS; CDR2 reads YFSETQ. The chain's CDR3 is CASSFVSSADTQYF. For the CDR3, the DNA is TGCGCCAGCAGCTTTGTTTCGTCGGCAGATACGCAGTATTTT.

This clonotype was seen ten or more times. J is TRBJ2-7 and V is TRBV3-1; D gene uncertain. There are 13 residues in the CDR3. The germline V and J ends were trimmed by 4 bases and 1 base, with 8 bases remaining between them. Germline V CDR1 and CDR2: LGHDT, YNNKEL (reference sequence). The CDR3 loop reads CASSLAESYEQYF. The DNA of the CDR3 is TGTGCCAGCAGCCTAGCAGAGTCCTACGAGCAGTACTTC.

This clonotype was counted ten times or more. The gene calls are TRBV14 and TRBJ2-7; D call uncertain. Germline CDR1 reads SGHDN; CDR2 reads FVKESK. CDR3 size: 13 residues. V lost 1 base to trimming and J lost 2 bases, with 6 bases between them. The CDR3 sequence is CASSQVGPYEQYF. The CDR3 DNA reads TGTGCCAGCAGCCAAGTTGGGCCCTACGAGCAGTACTTC. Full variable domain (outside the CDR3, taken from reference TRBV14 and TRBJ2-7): EAGVTQFPSHSVIEKGQTVTLRCDPISGHDNLYWYRRVMGKEIKFLLHFVKESKQDESGMPNNRFLAERTGGTYSTLKVQPAELEDSGVYFCASSQVGPYEQYFGPGTRLTVT.

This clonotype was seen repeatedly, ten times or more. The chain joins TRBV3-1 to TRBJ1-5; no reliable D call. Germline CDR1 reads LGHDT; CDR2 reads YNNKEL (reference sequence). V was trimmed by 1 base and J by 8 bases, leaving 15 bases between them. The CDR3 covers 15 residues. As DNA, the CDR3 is TGTGCCAGCAGCCAAGGCGGGCAGAGTCGGGAGCCCCAGCATTTT. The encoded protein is CASSQGGQSREPQHF. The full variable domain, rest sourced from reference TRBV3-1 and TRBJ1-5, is DTAVSQTPKYLVTQMGNDKSIKCEQNLGHDTMYWYKQDSKKFLKIMFSYNNKELIINETVPNRFSPKSPDKAHLNLHINSLELGDSAVYFCASSQGGQSREPQHFGDGTRLSIL.

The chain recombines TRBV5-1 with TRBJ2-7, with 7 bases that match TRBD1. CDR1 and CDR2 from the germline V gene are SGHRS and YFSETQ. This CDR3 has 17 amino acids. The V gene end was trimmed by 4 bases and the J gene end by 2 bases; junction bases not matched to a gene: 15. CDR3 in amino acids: CASSIDRVRVVAYEQYF. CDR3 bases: TGCGCCAGCAGCATCGACAGGGTAAGAGTGGTAGCCTACGAGCAGTACTTC.

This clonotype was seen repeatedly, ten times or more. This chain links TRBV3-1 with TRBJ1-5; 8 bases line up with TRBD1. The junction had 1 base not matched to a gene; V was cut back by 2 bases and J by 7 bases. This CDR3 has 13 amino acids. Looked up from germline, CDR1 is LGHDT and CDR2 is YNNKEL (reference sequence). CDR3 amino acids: CASSQQGAQPQHF. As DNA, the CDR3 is TGTGCCAGCAGCCAACAGGGGGCACAGCCCCAGCATTTT.

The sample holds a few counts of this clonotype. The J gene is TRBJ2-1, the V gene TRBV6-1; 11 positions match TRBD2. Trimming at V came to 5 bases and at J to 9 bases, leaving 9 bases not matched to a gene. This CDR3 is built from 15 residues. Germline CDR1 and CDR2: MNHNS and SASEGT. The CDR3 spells CASSLQGLAGGEQFF. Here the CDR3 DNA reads TGTGCCAGCAGTCTACAAGGGCTAGCGGGAGGTGAGCAGTTCTTC.

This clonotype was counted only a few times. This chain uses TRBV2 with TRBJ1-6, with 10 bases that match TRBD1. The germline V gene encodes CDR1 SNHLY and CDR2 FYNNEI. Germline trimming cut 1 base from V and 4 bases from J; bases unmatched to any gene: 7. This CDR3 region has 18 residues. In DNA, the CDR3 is TGTGCCAGCAGTGAAGGGACAGGGGGAATCTCGTATAATTCACCCCTCCACTTT. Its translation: CASSEGTGGISYNSPLHF.

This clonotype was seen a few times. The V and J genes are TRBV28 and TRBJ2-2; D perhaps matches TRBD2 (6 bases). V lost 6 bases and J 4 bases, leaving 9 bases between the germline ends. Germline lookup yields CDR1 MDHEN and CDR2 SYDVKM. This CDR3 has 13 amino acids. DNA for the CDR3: TGTGCCAGCAGCCGGGACTTCACCGGGGAGCTGTTTTTT. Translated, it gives CASSRDFTGELFF.